This T cell receptor beta chain is from a study of shared clonotypes between healthy human individuals. Turning to the study itself: Used for every donor were three CD4 naive, three CD4 memory, two CD8 naive and one CD8 memory plate.

Of note for this clone: Its antigen is not known.

Regarding the study as a whole: Relative to clonotypes present in all four donors, those not shared had lower generation probabilities.

Clones were sequenced by immunoSEQ multiplex PCR, and TCRdb holds only the in-frame ones, with some missing. The sample carries about 2.3 million clones, roughly 92% recorded once. The origin of this receptor is a man between 18 and 35 years old in good health. Some clones in this sample may be carry-over from other donors' samples. Sequencing was performed on naive CD4+ T cells from PBMCs. Subset described: CD45RA+ positively selected.

CDR3 nucleotides: TGTGCCAGCAGCACACCGGGACAGGGCCACTACGAGCAGTACTTC. Translated: CASSTPGQGHYEQYF. This chain links TRBV21-1 with TRBJ2-7; the D call in the table, TRBD1, was not verified against the DNA. TRBV21-1 is a documented pseudogene. The CDR3 runs to 15 residues.